This T cell receptor (beta chain) is drawn from a study of siplizumab effects on memory and regulatory T cells. The study, taken as a whole, reports: There appeared to be greater diversity in naive T cells than in memory cells, and naive T cells seemed major contributors to the alloresponse. Roughly 80-95% of proliferating CD4+ or CD8+ clones defied assignment to a naive or memory phenotype. Mappable alloreactive CD4+ clones averaged approximately 62% Treg-derived with siplizumab versus about 30% in controls. Confirmation was lacking for the suppressive function of proliferating Tregs derived from siplizumab cultures.

This clone was seen only once. Its matching antigen is unknown. The method was immunoSEQ multiplex PCR; TCRdb's version includes in-frame clones alone and lacks a portion of them. The sample yields 90,000 to 120,000 clones, 85% to 95% seen once. This CDR3 has 13 amino acids. Germline-derived CDR1 and CDR2 are ENHRY and SYGVKD. Trimming took 4 bases from V and 1 from J, leaving 5 bases between them. Sequenced material: Tregs sorted from blood. The origin of this receptor is a human donor in good health. The chain links TRBV10-3 to TRBJ1-3, with D hard to call. CDR3 coding DNA: TGTGCCATCAGTGTGACATCTGGAAACACCATATATTTT. This sequence encodes CAISVTSGNTIYF.